This T cell receptor beta chain was identified during a study of T cells in tumors after PD-1 blockade. Study-level background: Patients had no prior checkpoint blockade, systemic immunosuppressants, or anti-cancer therapy within 4 weeks. Study outcomes and limitations: Blood contained about 40% of the tumor's TCR clonotypes.

Template: tumor biopsy or peripheral blood genomic DNA, roughly 550-6,004 ng per sample. Germline CDR1 SEHNR, CDR2 FQNEAQ (reference sequence). V was shortened by 6 bases and J by 5 bases, with 4 bases between the two germline ends. This CDR3 has 11 amino acids. Here immunoSEQ multiplex PCR was the method, and the copy in TCRdb shows in-frame clones only, minus some. The table has approximately 60,000 clones, around 77% seen once. This clone has more than one count but fewer than ten. As yet, its antigen is unknown. This specimen was PBMCs, taken before anti-PD-1 treatment. The sequence derives from a human donor with basal cell carcinoma. The V call is TRBV7-9, the J call TRBJ2-2; D unresolved. DNA of the CDR3: TGTGCCAGCAGTCTAACCGGGGAGCTGTTTTTT. Protein product: CASSLTGELFF.